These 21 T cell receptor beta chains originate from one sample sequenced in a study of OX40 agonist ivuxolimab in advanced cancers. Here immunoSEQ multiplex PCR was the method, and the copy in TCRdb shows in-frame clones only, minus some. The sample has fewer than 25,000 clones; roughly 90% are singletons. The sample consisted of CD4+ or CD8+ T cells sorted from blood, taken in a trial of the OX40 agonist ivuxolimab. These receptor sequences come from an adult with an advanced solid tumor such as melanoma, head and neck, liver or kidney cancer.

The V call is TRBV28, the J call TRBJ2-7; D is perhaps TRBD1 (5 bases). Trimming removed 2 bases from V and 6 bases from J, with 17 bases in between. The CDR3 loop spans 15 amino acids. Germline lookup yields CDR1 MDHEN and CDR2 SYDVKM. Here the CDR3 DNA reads TGTGCCAGCAGTTTACCGGACATTTACCTTAGCGAGCAGTACTTC. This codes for CASSLPDIYLSEQYF.

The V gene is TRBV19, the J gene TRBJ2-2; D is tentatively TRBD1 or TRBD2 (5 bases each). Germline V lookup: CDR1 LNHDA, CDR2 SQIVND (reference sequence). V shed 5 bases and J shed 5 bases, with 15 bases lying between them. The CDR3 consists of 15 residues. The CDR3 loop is CASSHEGYYTGELFF. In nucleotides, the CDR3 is TGTGCCAGTAGTCACGAGGGGTATTATACCGGGGAGCTGTTTTTT.

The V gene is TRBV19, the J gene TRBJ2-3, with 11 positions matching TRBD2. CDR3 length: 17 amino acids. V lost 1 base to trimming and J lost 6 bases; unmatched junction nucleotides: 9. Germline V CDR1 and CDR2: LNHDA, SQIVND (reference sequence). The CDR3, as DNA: TGTGCCAGTAGTATAGCCGGTAGCGGGAGGGTCGGCGATACGCAGTATTTT. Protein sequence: CASSIAGSGRVGDTQYF.

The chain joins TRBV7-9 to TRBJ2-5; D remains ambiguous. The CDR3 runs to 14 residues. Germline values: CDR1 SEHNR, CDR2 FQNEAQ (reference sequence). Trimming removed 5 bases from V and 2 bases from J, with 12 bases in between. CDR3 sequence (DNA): TGTGCCAGCAGCCCCGACTCGAAACAAGAGACCCAGTACTTC. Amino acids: CASSPDSKQETQYF.

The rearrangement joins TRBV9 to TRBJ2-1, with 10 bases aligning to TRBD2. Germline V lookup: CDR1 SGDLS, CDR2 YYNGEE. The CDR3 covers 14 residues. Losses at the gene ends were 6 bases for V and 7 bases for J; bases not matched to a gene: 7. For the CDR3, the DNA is TGTGCCAGCACCGCGGGGACTAGCGCTAATGAGCAGTTCTTC. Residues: CASTAGTSANEQFF. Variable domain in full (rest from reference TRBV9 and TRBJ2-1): DSGVTQTPKHLITATGQRVTLRCSPRSGDLSVYWYQQSLDQGLQFLIQYYNGEERAKGNILERFSAQQFPDLHSELNLSSLELGDSALYFCASTAGTSANEQFFGPGTRLTVL.

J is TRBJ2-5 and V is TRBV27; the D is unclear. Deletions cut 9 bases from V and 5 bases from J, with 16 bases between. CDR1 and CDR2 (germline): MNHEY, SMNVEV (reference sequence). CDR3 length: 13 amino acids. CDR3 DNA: TGTGCCAGTACGACCGGAGTGGGGGAGACCCAGTACTTC. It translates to CASTTGVGETQYF.

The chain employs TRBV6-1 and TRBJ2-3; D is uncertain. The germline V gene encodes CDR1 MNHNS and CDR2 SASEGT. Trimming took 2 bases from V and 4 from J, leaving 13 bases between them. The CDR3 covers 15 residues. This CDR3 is CASSEWALGPDTQYF. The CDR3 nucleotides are TGTGCCAGCAGTGAATGGGCCCTAGGGCCAGATACGCAGTATTTT.

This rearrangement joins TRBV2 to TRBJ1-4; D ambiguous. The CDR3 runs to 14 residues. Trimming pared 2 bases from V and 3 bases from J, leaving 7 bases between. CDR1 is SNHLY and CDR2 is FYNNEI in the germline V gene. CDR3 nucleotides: TGTGCCAGCAGTGAACTACGGCCTAATGAAAAACTGTTTTTT. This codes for CASSELRPNEKLFF.

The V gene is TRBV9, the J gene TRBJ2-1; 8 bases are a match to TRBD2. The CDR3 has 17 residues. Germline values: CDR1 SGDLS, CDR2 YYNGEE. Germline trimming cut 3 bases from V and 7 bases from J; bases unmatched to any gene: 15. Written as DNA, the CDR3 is TGTGCCAGCAGCGCCAACGTGAGAGCGGGAGTGGGAAATGAGCAGTTCTTC. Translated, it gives CASSANVRAGVGNEQFF.

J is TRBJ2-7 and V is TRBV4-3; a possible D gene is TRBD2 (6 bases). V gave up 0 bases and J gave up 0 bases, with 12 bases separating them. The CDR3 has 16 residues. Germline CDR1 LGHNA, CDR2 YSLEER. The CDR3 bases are TGCGCCAGCAGCCAAGATGACCGGCGGGACTCCTACGAGCAGTACTTC. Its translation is CASSQDDRRDSYEQYF.

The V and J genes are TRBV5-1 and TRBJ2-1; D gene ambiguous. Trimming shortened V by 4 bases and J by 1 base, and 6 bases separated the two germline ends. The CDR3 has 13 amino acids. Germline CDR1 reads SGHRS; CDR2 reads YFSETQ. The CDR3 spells CASSMSSYNEQFF. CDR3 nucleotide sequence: TGCGCCAGCAGCATGAGTTCCTACAATGAGCAGTTCTTC.

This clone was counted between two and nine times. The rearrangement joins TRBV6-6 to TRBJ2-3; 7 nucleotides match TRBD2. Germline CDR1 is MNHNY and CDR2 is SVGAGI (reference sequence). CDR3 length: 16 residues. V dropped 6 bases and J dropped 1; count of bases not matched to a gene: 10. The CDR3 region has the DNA TGTGCCAGCAGCCTCCTGGGAGGGGCGCGCACAGATACGCAGTATTTT. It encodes CASSLLGGARTDTQYF.

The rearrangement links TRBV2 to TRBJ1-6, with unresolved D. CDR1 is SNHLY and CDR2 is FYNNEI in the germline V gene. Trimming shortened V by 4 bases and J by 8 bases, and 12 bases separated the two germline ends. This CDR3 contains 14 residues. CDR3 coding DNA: TGTGCCAGCAGTGTTAGGGAGTTCCATTCACCCCTCCACTTT. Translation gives CASSVREFHSPLHF. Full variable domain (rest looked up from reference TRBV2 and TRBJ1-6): EPEVTQTPSHQVTQMGQEVILRCVPISNHLYFYWYRQILGQKVEFLVSFYNNEISEKSEIFDDQFSVERPDGSNFTLKIRSTKLEDSAMYFCASSVREFHSPLHFGNGTRLTVT.

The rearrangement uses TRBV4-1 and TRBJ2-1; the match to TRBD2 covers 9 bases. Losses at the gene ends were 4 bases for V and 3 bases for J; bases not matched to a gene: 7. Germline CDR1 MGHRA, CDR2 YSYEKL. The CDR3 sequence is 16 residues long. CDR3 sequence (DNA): TGCGCCAGCAGCCCTCCGGAGCGGGAGGTCTACAATGAGCAGTTCTTC. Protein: CASSPPEREVYNEQFF.

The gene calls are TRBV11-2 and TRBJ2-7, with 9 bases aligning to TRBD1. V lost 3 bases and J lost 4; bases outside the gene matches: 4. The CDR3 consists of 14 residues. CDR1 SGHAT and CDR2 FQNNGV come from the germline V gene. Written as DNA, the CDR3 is TGTGCCAGCAGCTTGGGACAGGGAGAATACGAGCAGTACTTC. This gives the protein CASSLGQGEYEQYF.

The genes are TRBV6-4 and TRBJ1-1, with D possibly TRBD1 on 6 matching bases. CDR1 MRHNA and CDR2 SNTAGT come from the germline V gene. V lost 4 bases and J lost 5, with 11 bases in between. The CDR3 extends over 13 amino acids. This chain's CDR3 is CASSVGGATEAFF. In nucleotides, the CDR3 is TGTGCCAGCAGTGTCGGGGGGGCTACTGAAGCTTTCTTT.

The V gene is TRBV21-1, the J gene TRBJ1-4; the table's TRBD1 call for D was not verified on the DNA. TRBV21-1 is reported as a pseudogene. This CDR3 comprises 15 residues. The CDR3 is CASSTNRGQNEKLFF. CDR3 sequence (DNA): TGTGCCAGCAGCACAAACAGGGGGCAGAATGAAAAACTGTTTTTT.

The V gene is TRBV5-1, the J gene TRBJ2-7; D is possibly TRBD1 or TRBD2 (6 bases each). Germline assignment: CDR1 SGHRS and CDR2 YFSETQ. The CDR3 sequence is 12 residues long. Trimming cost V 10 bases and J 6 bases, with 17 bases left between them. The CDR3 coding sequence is TGCGCCCCGGGGGCAGGGTTGAGCGAGCAGTACTTC. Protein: CAPGAGLSEQYF.

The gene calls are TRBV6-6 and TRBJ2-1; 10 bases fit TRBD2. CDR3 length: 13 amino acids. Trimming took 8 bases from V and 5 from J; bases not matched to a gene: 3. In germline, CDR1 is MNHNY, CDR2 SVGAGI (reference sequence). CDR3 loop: CASGTSVHNEQFF. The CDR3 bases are TGTGCCAGCGGGACTAGCGTCCACAATGAGCAGTTCTTC.

The CDR3 reads CASSGSGTTYNEQFF. The DNA of the CDR3 is TGTGCCAGCAGCGGCTCCGGGACAACCTACAATGAGCAGTTCTTC. The rearrangement uses TRBV7-2 and TRBJ2-1, with D perhaps matching TRBD1 (6 bases). Trimming removed 5 bases at V and 2 bases at J, with 13 bases between. The germline CDR1 and CDR2 sequences are SGHTA and FQGNSA. The CDR3 sequence is 15 residues long.

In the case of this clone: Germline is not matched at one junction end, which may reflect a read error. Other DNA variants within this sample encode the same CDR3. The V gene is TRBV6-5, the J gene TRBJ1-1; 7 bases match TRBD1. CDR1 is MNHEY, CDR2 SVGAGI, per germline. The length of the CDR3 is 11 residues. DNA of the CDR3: TGTGCCAGCAACAGGGGCCCTGAAGCCTTCTTT. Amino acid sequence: CASNRGPEAFF.